One and the same sample provided the 7 T cell receptor beta chains below, sequenced in a study of cytomegalovirus exposure and HLA in healthy donors. Vbeta (60) and Jbeta (13) primers were used in the PCR. This table comes from immunoSEQ multiplex PCR, and its TCRdb copy is limited to in-frame clones, with some not included. The sample lists 40,000 or so clones, roughly 80% occurring once. The sequenced sample was PBMCs. The source of these receptors is a young man in good health and CMV-seronegative.

This chain links TRBV28 with TRBJ1-4, with unresolved D. The V end was cut by 5 bases, the J end by 8 bases, with 15 bases between. Germline-derived CDR1 and CDR2 are MDHEN and SYDVKM. The CDR3 is 14 residues long. As DNA, the CDR3 is TGTGCCAGCAGTCCCGAGAGGGTTGGCGAAAAACTGTTTTTT. Translated, it gives CASSPERVGEKLFF.

This clone appeared once. The rearrangement uses TRBV6-5 and TRBJ2-1; a possible D gene is TRBD2 (6 bases). The CDR3 contains 15 residues. V was cut by 6 bases and J by 2 bases, with 14 bases left in between. The germline CDR1 and CDR2 sequences are MNHEY and SVGAGI. As DNA, the CDR3 is TGTGCCAGCAGAGCGACGGCGGGAACCTACAATGAGCAGTTCTTC. This encodes CASRATAGTYNEQFF.

This clone was seen a few times. This CDR3 is also generated by other DNA sequences in the sample. V is TRBV4-3 and J is TRBJ2-1, with TRBD2 identical over 9 bases. The CDR3 covers 15 residues. Per germline, CDR1 LGHNA and CDR2 YSLEER. J lost 1 base, V lost 4 bases, and 2 bases had no gene match. CDR3 in amino acids: CASSRLAESYNEQFF. The CDR3 bases are TGCGCCAGCAGCCGACTAGCGGAGTCCTACAATGAGCAGTTCTTC.

The rearrangement joins TRBV27 to TRBJ2-7; 9 bases line up with TRBD2. With 3 bases clipped from V and 6 bases from J, the junction kept 6 bases outside the gene matches. The CDR3 is made up of 14 amino acids. Germline loops: CDR1 MNHEY, CDR2 SMNVEV (reference sequence). The CDR3 region has the DNA TGTGCCAGCAGTTTCACCGGGACTAGCCTCGAGCAGTACTTC. Its protein is CASSFTGTSLEQYF.

The V gene is TRBV9, the J gene TRBJ2-7, with 11 bases fitting TRBD2. V dropped 3 bases and J dropped 3; count of bases not matched to a gene: 2. The CDR3 consists of 14 residues. The germline V gene encodes CDR1 SGDLS and CDR2 YYNGEE. For the CDR3, the DNA is TGTGCCAGCAGCGGTACTAGCGGGAGCTACGAGCAGTACTTC. Translated, it gives CASSGTSGSYEQYF.

This clone was seen a handful of times. The rearrangement joins TRBV15 to TRBJ2-5; D not certain. The CDR3 has 14 residues. V was clipped by 0 bases and J by 2 bases, with 7 bases between them. Germline V gene sequence: CDR1 LNHNV, CDR2 YYDKDF (reference sequence). Here the CDR3 DNA reads TGTGCCACCAGCAGAGATGAACAGCAAGAGACCCAGTACTTC. As protein: CATSRDEQQETQYF.

The gene calls are TRBV15 and TRBJ2-1; weak D call: TRBD2 (5 bases). V lost 2 bases to trimming and J lost 0 bases, with 14 bases between them. Germline V gives CDR1 LNHNV, CDR2 YYDKDF (reference sequence). This CDR3 comprises 17 residues. CDR3 bases: TGTGCCACCAGCAGATTTTGGACTCAGAGCTCCTACAATGAGCAGTTCTTC. Protein sequence: CATSRFWTQSSYNEQFF.